This T cell receptor (beta chain) comes out of a study of identical twins. Points from the study as a whole: Among beta out-of-frame sequences, excess sharing between twins appeared weaker. Models underestimated how often monozygotic twins shared out-of-frame TCR alpha. Clonotypes of the beta chain that were abundant in cord blood carried fewer insertions (memory repertoires showed none). It was cross-sectional statistical analysis, not following the same donors, that the conclusions relied on.

Germline CDR1 and CDR2: MGHDK and SYGVNS. Trimming removed 3 bases at V and 3 bases at J, with 6 bases between. The CDR3 sequence is 12 residues long. On this clonotype itself: What it binds is not known.

TCRdb redid the calling of the 5' RACE reads with MiXCR, one entry per CDR3 protein. The sample carries about 190,000 distinct CDR3 sequences, more than 15% recorded once. The same data also contributed to another study, on T cells expressing NK-cell markers.

The specimen sequenced was CD8+ T cells sorted from blood. The chain couples TRBV25-1 to TRBJ2-7; D perhaps matches TRBD2 (5 bases). This receptor was obtained from a woman aged 18-35 years in good health. CDR3 in DNA: TGTGCCAGCAGTGACGGGGTCTACGAGCAGTACTTC. Its translation: CASSDGVYEQYF.